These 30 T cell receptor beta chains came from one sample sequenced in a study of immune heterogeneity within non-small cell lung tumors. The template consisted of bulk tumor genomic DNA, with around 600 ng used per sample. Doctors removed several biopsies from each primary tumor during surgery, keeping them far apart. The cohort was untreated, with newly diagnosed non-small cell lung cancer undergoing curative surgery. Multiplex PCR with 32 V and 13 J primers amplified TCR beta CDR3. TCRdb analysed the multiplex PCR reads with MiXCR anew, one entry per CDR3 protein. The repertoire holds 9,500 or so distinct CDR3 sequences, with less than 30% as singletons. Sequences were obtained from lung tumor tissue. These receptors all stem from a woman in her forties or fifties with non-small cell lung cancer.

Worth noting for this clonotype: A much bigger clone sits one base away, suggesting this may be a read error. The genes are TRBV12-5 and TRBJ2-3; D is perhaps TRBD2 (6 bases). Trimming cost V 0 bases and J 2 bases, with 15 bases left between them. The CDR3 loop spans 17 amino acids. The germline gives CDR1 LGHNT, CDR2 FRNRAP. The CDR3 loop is CASGLVVWRGYTDTQYF. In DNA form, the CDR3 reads TGTGCTAGTGGTTTGGTCGTATGGCGGGGATACACAGATACGCAGTATTTT.

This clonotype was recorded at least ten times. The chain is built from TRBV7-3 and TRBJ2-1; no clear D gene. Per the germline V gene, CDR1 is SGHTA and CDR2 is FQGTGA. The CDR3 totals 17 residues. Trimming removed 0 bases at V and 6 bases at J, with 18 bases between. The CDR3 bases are TGTGCCAGCAGCTTAACGTACAAGCGAAACCTCGTCAATGAGCAGTTCTTC. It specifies CASSLTYKRNLVNEQFF. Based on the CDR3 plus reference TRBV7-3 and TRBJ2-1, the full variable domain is GAGVSQTPSNKVTEKGKYVELRCDPISGHTALYWYRQSLGQGPEFLIYFQGTGAADDSGLPNDRFFAVRPEGSVSTLKIQRTERGDSAVYLCASSLTYKRNLVNEQFFGPGTRLTVL.

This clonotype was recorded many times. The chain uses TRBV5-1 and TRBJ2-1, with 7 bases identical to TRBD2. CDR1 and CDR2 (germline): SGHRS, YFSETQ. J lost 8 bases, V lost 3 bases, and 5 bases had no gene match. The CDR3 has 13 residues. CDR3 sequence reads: CASSSRGIDEQFF. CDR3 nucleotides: TGCGCCAGCAGCTCGCGGGGGATCGATGAGCAGTTCTTC. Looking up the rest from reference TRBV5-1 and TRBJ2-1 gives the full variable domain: KAGVTQTPRYLIKTRGQQVTLSCSPISGHRSVSWYQQTPGQGLQFLFEYFSETQRNKGNFPGRFSGRQFSNSRSEMNVSTLELGDSALYLCASSSRGIDEQFFGPGTRLTVL.

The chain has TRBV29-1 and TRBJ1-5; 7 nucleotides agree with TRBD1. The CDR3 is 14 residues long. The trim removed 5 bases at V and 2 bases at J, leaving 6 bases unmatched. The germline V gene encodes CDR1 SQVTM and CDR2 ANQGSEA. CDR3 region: CSVKTGTGNQPQHF. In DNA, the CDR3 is TGCAGCGTTAAAACCGGGACAGGCAATCAGCCCCAGCATTTT.

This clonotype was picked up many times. The CDR3 nucleotides read TGTGCCAGCAGTTTCCAGACAGGGGGTTACGAAAAACTGTTTTTT. Translated: CASSFQTGGYEKLFF. The chain employs TRBV28 and TRBJ1-4, with 9 positions matching TRBD1. The J segment lost 8 bases and the V segment lost 3 bases, leaving 7 bases of the junction unmatched. Germline lookup yields CDR1 MDHEN and CDR2 SYDVKM. The CDR3 runs 15 residues.

CDR3 protein: CASRRDFWGPELFF. CDR3 nucleotides: TGTGCCAGTAGGAGGGACTTTTGGGGACCGGAGCTGTTTTTT. The J gene is TRBJ2-2, the V gene TRBV19, with TRBD2 as a possible D gene (6 bases). This CDR3 comprises 14 residues. Germline values: CDR1 LNHDA, CDR2 SQIVND (reference sequence). V lost 6 bases to trimming and J lost 10 bases, with 18 bases between them.

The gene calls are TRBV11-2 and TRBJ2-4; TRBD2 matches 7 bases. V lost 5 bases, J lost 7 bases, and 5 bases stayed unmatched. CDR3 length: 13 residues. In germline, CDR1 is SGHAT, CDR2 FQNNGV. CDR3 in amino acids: CASSQAGMNIQYF. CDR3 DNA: TGTGCCAGCAGCCAAGCGGGGATGAACATTCAGTACTTC.

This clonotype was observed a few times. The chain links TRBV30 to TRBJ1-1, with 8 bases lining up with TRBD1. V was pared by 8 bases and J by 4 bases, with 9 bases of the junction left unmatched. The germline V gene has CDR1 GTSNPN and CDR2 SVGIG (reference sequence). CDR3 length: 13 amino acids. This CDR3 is CARRGRGTTEAFF. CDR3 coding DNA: TGTGCCCGCAGGGGGCGGGGGACCACTGAAGCTTTCTTT.

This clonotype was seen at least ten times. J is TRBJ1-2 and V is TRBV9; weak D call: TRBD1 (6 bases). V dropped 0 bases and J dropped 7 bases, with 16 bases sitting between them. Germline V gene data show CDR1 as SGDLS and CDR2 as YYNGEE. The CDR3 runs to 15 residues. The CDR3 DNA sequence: TGTGCCAGCAGCGTAGACCCTCAGGGGATTTTTGGCTACACCTTC. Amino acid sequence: CASSVDPQGIFGYTF. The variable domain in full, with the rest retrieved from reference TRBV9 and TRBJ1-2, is DSGVTQTPKHLITATGQRVTLRCSPRSGDLSVYWYQQSLDQGLQFLIQYYNGEERAKGNILERFSAQQFPDLHSELNLSSLELGDSALYFCASSVDPQGIFGYTFGSGTRLTVV.

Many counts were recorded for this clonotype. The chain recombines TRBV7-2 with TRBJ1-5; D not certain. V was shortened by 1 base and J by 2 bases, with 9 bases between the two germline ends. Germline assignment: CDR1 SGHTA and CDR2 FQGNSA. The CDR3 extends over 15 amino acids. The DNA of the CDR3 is TGTGCCAGCAGCTTAGACGAAAGGCGCAATCAGCCCCAGCATTTT. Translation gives CASSLDERRNQPQHF.

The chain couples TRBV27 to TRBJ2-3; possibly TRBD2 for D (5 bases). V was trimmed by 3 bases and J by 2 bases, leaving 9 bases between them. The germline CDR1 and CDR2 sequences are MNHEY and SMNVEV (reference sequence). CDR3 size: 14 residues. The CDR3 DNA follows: TGTGCCAGCAGTTTGGGGAGCTACACAGATACGCAGTATTTT. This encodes CASSLGSYTDTQYF.

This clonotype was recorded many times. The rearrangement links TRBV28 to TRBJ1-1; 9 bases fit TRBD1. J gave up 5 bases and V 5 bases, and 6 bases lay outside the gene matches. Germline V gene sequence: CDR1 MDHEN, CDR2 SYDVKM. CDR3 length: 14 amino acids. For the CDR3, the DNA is TGTGCCAGCAGTCAACAGGGGGCGCGGACTGAAGCTTTCTTT. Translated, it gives CASSQQGARTEAFF.

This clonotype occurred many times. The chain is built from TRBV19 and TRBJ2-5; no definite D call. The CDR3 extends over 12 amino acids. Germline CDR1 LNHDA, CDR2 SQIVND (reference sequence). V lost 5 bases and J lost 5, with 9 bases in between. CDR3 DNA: TGTGCCAGTAGTTCCTTTGGGGAGACCCAGTACTTC. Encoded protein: CASSSFGETQYF.

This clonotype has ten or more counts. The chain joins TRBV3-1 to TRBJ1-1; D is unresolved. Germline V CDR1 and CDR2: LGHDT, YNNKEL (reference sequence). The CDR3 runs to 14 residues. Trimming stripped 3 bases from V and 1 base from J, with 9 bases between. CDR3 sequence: CASSHTDKNTEAFF. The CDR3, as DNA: TGTGCCAGCAGCCACACAGACAAGAACACTGAAGCTTTCTTT.

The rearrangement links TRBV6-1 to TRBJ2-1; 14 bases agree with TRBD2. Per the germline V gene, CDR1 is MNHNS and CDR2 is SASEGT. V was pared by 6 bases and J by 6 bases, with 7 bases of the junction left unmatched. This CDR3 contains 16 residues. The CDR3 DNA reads TGTGCCAGCAGCGGGACTAGCGGGAGCACTTTCAATGAGCAGTTCTTC. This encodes CASSGTSGSTFNEQFF.

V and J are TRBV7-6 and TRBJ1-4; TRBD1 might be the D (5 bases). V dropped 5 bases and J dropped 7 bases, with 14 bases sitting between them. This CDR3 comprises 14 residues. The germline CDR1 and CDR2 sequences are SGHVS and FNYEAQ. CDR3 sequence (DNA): TGTGCCAGCAGCCCCCAGGGAGGGACTGAAAAACTGTTTTTT. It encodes CASSPQGGTEKLFF.

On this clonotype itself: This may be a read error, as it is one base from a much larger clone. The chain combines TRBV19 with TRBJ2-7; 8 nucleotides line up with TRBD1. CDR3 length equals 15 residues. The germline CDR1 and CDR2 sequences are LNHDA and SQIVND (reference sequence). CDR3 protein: CASSISGQVSYKQYF. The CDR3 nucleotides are TGTGCCAGTAGTATTTCGGGACAGGTTTCCTACAAGCAGTACTTC.

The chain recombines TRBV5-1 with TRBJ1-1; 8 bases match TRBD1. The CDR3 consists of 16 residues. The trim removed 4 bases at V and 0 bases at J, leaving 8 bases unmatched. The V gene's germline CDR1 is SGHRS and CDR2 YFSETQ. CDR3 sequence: CASSRGTGEMNTEAFF. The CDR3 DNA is TGCGCCAGCAGCAGGGGGACAGGAGAAATGAACACTGAAGCTTTCTTT.

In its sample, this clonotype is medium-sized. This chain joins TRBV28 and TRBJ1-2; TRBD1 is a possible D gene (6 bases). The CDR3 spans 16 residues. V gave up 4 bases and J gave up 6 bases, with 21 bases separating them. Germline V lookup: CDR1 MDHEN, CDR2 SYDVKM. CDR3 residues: CASSSIPRQGTDGYTF. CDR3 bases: TGTGCCAGCAGTTCCATCCCCCGCCAGGGGACCGATGGCTACACCTTC.

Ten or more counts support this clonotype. CDR3 nucleotides: TGTGCCAGTAACAGGGGGCAGTTATACGGCTACACCTTC. This encodes CASNRGQLYGYTF. This chain joins TRBV19 and TRBJ1-2; TRBD1 matches 9 bases. With 7 bases clipped from V and 8 bases from J, the junction kept 8 bases outside the gene matches. Germline lookup yields CDR1 LNHDA and CDR2 SQIVND (reference sequence). The CDR3 has 13 amino acids.

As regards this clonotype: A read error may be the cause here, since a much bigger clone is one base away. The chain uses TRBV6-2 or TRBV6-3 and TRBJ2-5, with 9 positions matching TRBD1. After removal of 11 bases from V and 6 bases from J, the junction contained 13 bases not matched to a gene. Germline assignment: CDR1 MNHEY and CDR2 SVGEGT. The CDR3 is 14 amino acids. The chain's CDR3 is CAGTPGQGRQTQYF. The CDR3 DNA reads TGTGCCGGCACCCCGGGACAGGGTCGACAGACCCAGTACTTC.

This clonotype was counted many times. CDR3 sequence reads: CASSLRRDGEQFF. The CDR3 nucleotides read TGTGCCAGCAGCTTACGGCGGGACGGTGAGCAGTTCTTC. This chain links TRBV7-9 with TRBJ2-1; tentatively, D is TRBD2 (6 bases). CDR3 size: 13 residues. Germline V CDR1 and CDR2: SEHNR, FQNEAQ (reference sequence). V lost 2 bases to trimming and J lost 9 bases, with 11 bases between them.

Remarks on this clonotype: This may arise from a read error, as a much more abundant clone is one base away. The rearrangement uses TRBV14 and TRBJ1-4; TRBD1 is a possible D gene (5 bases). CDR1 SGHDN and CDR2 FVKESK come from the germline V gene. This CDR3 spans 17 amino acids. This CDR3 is CVSSQRETAATNEKLFF. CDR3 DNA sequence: TGTGTCAGCAGCCAACGCGAGACAGCGGCAACTAATGAAAAACTGTTTTTT.

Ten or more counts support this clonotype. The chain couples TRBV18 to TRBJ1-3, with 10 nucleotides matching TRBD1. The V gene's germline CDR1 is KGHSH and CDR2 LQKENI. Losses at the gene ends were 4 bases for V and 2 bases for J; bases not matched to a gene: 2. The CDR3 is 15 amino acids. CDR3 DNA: TGTGCCAGCTCACAAGGGACAGGGGCTGGAAACACCATATATTTT. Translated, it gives CASSQGTGAGNTIYF.

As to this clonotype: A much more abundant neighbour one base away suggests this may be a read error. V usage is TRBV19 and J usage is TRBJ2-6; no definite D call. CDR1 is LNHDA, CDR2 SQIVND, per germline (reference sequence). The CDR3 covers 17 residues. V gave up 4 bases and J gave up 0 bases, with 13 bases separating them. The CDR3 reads CASSTEWATSGANVLTF. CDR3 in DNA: TGTGCCAGTAGTACAGAGTGGGCCACCTCTGGGGCCAACGTCCTGACTTTC.

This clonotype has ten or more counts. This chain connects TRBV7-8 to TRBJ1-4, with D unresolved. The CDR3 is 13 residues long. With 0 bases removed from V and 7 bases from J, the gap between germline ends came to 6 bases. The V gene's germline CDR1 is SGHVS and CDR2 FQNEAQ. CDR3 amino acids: CASSLATTEKLFF. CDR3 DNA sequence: TGTGCCAGCAGCTTAGCAACCACTGAAAAACTGTTTTTT.

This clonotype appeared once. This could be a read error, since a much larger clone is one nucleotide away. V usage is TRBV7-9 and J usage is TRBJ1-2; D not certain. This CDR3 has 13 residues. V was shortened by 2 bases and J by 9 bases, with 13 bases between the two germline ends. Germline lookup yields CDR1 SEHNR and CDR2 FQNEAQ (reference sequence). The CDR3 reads CASSLITAGCYTF. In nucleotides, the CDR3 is TGTGCCAGCAGCTTAATAACAGCGGGTTGCTACACCTTC.

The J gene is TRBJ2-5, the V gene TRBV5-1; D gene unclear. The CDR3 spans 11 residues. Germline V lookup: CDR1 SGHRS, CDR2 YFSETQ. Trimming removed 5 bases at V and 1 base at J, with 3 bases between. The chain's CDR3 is CASRSQETQYF. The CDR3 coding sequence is TGCGCCAGCAGGTCCCAAGAGACCCAGTACTTC.

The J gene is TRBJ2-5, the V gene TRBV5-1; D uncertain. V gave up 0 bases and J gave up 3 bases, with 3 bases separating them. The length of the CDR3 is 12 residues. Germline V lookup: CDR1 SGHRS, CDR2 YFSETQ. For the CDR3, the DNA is TGCGCCAGCAGCTTGGCAGAAGAGACCCAGTACTTC. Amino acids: CASSLAEETQYF.

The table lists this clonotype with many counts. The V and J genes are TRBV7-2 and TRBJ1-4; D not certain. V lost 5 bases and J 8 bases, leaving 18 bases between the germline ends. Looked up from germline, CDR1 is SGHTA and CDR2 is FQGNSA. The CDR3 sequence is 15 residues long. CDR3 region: CASSRRAGPYEKLFF. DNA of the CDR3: TGTGCCAGCAGCAGAAGGGCCGGCCCGTACGAAAAACTGTTTTTT.